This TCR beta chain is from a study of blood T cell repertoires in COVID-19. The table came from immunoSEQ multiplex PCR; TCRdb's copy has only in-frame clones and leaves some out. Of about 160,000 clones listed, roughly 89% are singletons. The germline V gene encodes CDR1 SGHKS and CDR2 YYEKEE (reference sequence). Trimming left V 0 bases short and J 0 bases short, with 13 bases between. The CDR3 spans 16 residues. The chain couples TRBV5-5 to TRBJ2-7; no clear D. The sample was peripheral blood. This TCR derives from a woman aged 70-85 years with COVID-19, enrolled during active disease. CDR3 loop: CASSLGDTASSYEQYF. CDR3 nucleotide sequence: TGTGCCAGCAGCTTGGGTGATACAGCCAGCTCCTACGAGCAGTACTTC.